The clone carrying this T cell receptor beta chain occurred a few times. Constant-region reverse primers amplified full-length variable regions, followed by semi-nested Nested Universal Primer A PCR. TCRdb reanalysed the 5' RACE reads using MiXCR and keeps one entry per CDR3 protein. The table shows tens of thousands of distinct CDR3 sequences, with approximately 27% occurring only once. The CDR3 has 19 residues. Trimming cost V 7 bases and J 5 bases, with 30 bases left between them. Treg sorting used a CD4+CD25+CD127-/low gate. The J gene is TRBJ2-1, the V gene TRBV12-3 or TRBV12-4; a possible D gene is TRBD2 (6 bases). This clonotype originated in a female donor with breast cancer. Sequenced material: tumor-infiltrating Tregs sorted from the breast tumor. DNA of the CDR3: TGTGCCAGCACCCCCCTCTGGGGGACTGGAGGTCCGCCCCACAATGAGCAGTTCTTC. Encoded protein: CASTPLWGTGGPPHNEQFF.